These 15 T cell receptor beta chains share one sample of origin, sequenced in a study of CD8+CD57+ T cells in acquired aplastic anemia. The study profiled TCR beta VDJ and CDR3 using genomic DNA as template. Using its own MiXCR run on the reads, TCRdb lists one record per CDR3 protein. Here the sample spans around 130,000 distinct CDR3 sequences, 48% being singletons. The sequencing sample was made of sorted CD4+, CD8+, or CD8+CD57+ T cells (not recorded which) from PBMCs. These receptors all stem from a human donor in good health, serving as a control.

In its sample, this clonotype was seen a few times. A much larger clone lies a single base off, so this may be a read error. The J gene is TRBJ2-5, the V gene TRBV5-1; D is perhaps TRBD1 or TRBD2 (5 bases each). There are 15 residues in the CDR3. V was clipped by 5 bases and J by 2 bases, with 16 bases between them. Germline assignment: CDR1 SGHRS and CDR2 YFSETQ. The chain's CDR3 is CASRKLARGQETQYF. The CDR3 DNA reads TGCGCCAGCAGAAAATTAGCGAGGGGACAAGAGACCCAGTACTTC.

The CDR3 coding sequence is TGCGCCAGCAGCCGGGGGGGCCTCTACGAGCAGTACTTC. It translates to CASSRGGLYEQYF. The chain combines TRBV5-1 with TRBJ2-7, with 8 nucleotides matching TRBD2. After removal of 4 bases from V and 3 bases from J, the junction contained 3 bases not matched to a gene. CDR3 size: 13 residues. Germline CDR1 and CDR2: SGHRS and YFSETQ.

This clonotype came up a few times. The rearrangement uses TRBV2 and TRBJ1-2; D unclear. Deletions cut 3 bases from V and 9 bases from J, with 11 bases between. Germline values: CDR1 SNHLY, CDR2 FYNNEI. The CDR3 contains 12 residues. The CDR3 DNA reads TGTGCCAGCAGTGATGTGGGAAAGAGCTACACCTTC. It encodes CASSDVGKSYTF. The full variable domain, its missing parts supplied by reference TRBV2 and TRBJ1-2, is EPEVTQTPSHQVTQMGQEVILRCVPISNHLYFYWYRQILGQKVEFLVSFYNNEISEKSEIFDDQFSVERPDGSNFTLKIRSTKLEDSAMYFCASSDVGKSYTFGSGTRLTVV.

This clonotype has only a few counts. The chain uses TRBV9 and TRBJ1-1; 9 positions agree with TRBD1. CDR1 and CDR2 (germline): SGDLS, YYNGEE. CDR3 length equals 15 residues. Trimming took 4 bases from V and 4 from J; bases not matched to a gene: 8. The CDR3 sequence is CASSFGTGHGTEAFF. The CDR3 nucleotides read TGTGCCAGCAGCTTCGGGACAGGGCACGGCACTGAAGCTTTCTTT.

This clonotype was recorded many times. The rearrangement uses TRBV6-5 and TRBJ1-1; weak D call: TRBD1 (5 bases). The germline V and J ends were trimmed by 2 bases and 0 bases, with 13 bases remaining between them. The V gene's germline CDR1 is MNHEY and CDR2 SVGAGI. The CDR3 loop spans 16 amino acids. CDR3 coding DNA: TGTGCCAGCAGTTACCGACTGAAGACAGTGAACACTGAAGCTTTCTTT. This sequence encodes CASSYRLKTVNTEAFF.

This chain links TRBV29-1 with TRBJ2-3; the D gene is possibly TRBD1 (5 bases). The CDR3 is 13 residues long. V lost 1 base and J lost 2, with 7 bases in between. In germline, CDR1 is SQVTM, CDR2 ANQGSEA. The DNA for the CDR3 is TGCAGCGTTGAAGGACAGATCACAGATACGCAGTATTTT. Residues: CSVEGQITDTQYF.

The chain employs TRBV5-1 and TRBJ1-2, with D perhaps TRBD1 (5 bases). The CDR3 totals 15 residues. V lost 0 bases and J 2 bases, leaving 11 bases between the germline ends. Germline CDR1 reads SGHRS; CDR2 reads YFSETQ. DNA of the CDR3: TGCGCCAGCAGCTTGGGGTGGACAACGAACTATGGCTACACCTTC. Protein: CASSLGWTTNYGYTF.

This clonotype showed up just a few times. The rearrangement joins TRBV30 to TRBJ1-4; 8 positions agree with TRBD1. The germline CDR1 and CDR2 sequences are GTSNPN and SVGIG (reference sequence). Trimming took 3 bases from V and 7 from J; bases not matched to a gene: 1. The CDR3 runs 12 residues. The DNA for the CDR3 is TGTGCCTGGAGACAGGGGGGTGAAAAACTGTTTTTT. Amino acids: CAWRQGGEKLFF.

This clonotype turned up a few times. The genes are TRBV5-1 and TRBJ1-1; D is possibly TRBD1 (6 bases). Trimming removed 0 bases from V and 1 base from J, with 13 bases in between. The CDR3 is made up of 16 amino acids. CDR1 SGHRS and CDR2 YFSETQ come from the germline V gene. The CDR3 is CASSLVVTGANTEAFF. The CDR3 nucleotides are TGCGCCAGCAGCTTGGTGGTGACAGGAGCGAACACTGAAGCTTTCTTT.

This clonotype was recorded at least ten times. This chain connects TRBV7-7 to TRBJ1-2; D uncertain. The germline V gene has CDR1 SSHAT and CDR2 FNYEAQ (reference sequence). The CDR3 spans 17 residues. V lost 1 base, J lost 4 bases, and 19 bases lay in between. The CDR3 region is CASSLEGKGTFGYGYTF. The CDR3 DNA is TGTGCCAGCAGCTTAGAAGGTAAAGGTACTTTTGGCTATGGCTACACCTTC.

The chain recombines TRBV12-3 or TRBV12-4 with TRBJ2-7; possibly TRBD1 for D (6 bases). V gave up 6 bases and J gave up 2 bases, with 17 bases separating them. The CDR3 spans 15 residues. For the CDR3, the DNA is TGTGCCAGCAGAACCGGACAGTCGACGGCCTACGAGCAGTACTTC. Amino acids: CASRTGQSTAYEQYF.

The V gene is TRBV10-3, the J gene TRBJ1-1; 7 nucleotides align to TRBD1. The CDR3 consists of 15 residues. Germline V lookup: CDR1 ENHRY, CDR2 SYGVKD. V was clipped by 6 bases and J by 1 base; unmatched bases: 8. CDR3 loop: CAIRWAGQQNTEAFF. CDR3 bases: TGTGCCATCAGATGGGCGGGACAGCAGAACACTGAAGCTTTCTTT.

To note about this clonotype: A read error is possible here, since a much larger clone lies one base away. J is TRBJ1-2 and V is TRBV27; a possible D gene is TRBD1 (5 bases). This CDR3 is built from 15 residues. V was trimmed by 6 bases and J by 3 bases, leaving 17 bases between them. The germline V gene encodes CDR1 MNHEY and CDR2 SMNVEV (reference sequence). The CDR3: CASRPQGYPDYGYTF. The CDR3 DNA is TGTGCCAGCAGACCCCAGGGATATCCTGACTATGGCTACACCTTC.

This clonotype was picked up many times. This rearrangement joins TRBV10-3 to TRBJ2-3; the D call may be TRBD1 or TRBD2 (6 bases each). Germline-derived CDR1 and CDR2 are ENHRY and SYGVKD. This CDR3 has 12 amino acids. Trimming removed 7 bases at V and 5 bases at J, with 10 bases between. The CDR3 region has the DNA TGTGCCATCAATGGAGGGGGAGATACGCAGTATTTT. Its protein is CAINGGGDTQYF.

The chain joins TRBV18 to TRBJ1-4; 8 nucleotides match TRBD1. Germline V gene sequence: CDR1 KGHSH, CDR2 LQKENI. The J segment lost 4 bases and the V segment lost 6 bases, leaving 1 base of the junction unmatched. The CDR3 sequence is 13 residues long. The CDR3 spells CASSDRDNEKLFF. The CDR3 DNA reads TGTGCCAGCTCGGACAGGGATAATGAAAAACTGTTTTTT.